The T cell receptor (beta chain) described here comes from a study of regulatory T cells. Overall study findings and caveats: In CD3G-deficient patients, conventional CD4+ T cells were enriched for hydrophobic CDR3 residues at positions 6 and 7.

CDR1 is SGHRS, CDR2 YFSETQ, per germline. This CDR3 is built from 13 residues. Deletions cut 5 bases from V and 5 bases from J, with 12 bases between. The primer mix had 52 TRBV and 13 TRBJ primers. The repertoire was sequenced with immunoSEQ multiplex PCR; TCRdb's copy has only in-frame clones and lacks some. The repertoire consists of about 35,000 clones, with over 75% occurring once and the leading ten covering approximately 2.4%. Turning to this clone: No antigen is known for it.

The clonotype originates from a person aged 18-30 years with CD3G deficiency. The chain carries TRBV5-1 and TRBJ2-3; tentative D call: TRBD2 (5 bases). The material sequenced was conventional CD4+ T cells sorted from blood. CDR3 region: CASRRLAGDTQYF. The DNA for the CDR3 is TGCGCCAGCAGGAGGCTAGCAGGAGATACGCAGTATTTT.